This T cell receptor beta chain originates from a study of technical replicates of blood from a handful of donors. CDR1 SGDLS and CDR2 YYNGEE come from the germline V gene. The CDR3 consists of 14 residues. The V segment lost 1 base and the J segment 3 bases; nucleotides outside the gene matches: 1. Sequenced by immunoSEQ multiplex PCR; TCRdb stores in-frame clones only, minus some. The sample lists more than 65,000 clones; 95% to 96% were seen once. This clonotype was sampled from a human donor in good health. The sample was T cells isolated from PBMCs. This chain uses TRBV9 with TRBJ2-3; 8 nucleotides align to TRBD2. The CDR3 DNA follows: TGTGCCAGCAGCGTAAGACTAGCGACAGATACGCAGTATTTT. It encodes CASSVRLATDTQYF.